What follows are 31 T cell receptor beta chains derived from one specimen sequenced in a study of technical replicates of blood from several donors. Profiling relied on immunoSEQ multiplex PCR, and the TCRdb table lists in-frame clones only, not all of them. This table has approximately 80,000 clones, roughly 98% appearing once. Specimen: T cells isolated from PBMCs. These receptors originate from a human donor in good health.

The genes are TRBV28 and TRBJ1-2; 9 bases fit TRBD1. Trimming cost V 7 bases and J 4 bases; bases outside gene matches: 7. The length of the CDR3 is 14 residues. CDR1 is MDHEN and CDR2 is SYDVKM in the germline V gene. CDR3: CASKGQGGRYGYTF. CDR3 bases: TGTGCCAGCAAGGGACAGGGAGGCCGCTATGGCTACACCTTC.

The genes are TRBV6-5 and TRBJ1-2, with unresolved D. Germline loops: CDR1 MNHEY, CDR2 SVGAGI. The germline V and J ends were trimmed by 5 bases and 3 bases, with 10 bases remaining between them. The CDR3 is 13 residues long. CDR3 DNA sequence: TGTGCCAGCAGTGCAAGCCAATACTATGGCTACACCTTC. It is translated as CASSASQYYGYTF.

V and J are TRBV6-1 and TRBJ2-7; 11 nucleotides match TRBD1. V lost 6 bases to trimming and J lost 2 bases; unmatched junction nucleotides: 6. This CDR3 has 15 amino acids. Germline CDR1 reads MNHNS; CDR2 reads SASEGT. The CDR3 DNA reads TGTGCCAGCAGGGCGGGACAGGGGGAGACCTACGAGCAGTACTTC. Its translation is CASRAGQGETYEQYF.

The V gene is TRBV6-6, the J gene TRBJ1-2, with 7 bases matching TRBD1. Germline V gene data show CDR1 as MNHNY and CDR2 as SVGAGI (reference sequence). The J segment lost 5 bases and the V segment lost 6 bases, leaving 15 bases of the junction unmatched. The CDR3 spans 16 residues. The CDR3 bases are TGTGCCAGCAGCTCGCCGTCGACAGGGCAAAGTTATGGCTACACCTTC. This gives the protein CASSSPSTGQSYGYTF.

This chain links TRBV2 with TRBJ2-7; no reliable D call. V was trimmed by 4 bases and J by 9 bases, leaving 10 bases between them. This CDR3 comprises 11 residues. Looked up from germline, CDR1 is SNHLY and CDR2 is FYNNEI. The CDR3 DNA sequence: TGTGCCAGCAGTGGCAAAAGAGGGCAGTACTTC. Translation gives CASSGKRGQYF.

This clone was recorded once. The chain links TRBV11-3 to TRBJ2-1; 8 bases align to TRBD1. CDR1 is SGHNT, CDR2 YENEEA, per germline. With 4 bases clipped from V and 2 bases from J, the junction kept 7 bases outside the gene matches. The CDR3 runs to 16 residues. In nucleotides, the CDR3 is TGTGCCAGCAGCTCGAAATTGACAGGGGCCTACAATGAGCAGTTCTTC. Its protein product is CASSSKLTGAYNEQFF.

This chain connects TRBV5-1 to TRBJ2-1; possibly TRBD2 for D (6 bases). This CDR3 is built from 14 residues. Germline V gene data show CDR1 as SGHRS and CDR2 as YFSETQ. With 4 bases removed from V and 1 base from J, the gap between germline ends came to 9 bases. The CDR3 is CASSVTRSYNEQFF. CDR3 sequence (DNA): TGCGCCAGCAGCGTGACTAGGTCCTACAATGAGCAGTTCTTC.

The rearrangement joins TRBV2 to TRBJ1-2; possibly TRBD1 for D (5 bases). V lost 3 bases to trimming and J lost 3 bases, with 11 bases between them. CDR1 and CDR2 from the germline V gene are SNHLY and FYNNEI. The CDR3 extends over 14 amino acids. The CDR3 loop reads CASSDSPGHYGYTF. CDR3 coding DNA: TGTGCCAGCAGTGATAGTCCAGGGCACTATGGCTACACCTTC.

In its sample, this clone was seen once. The CDR3 DNA is TGTGCCAGCAGTTTACGCCGACTAGCGGGGGTTCCCTACAATGAGCAGTTCTTC. Its translation is CASSLRRLAGVPYNEQFF. The V call is TRBV28, the J call TRBJ2-1, with 12 nucleotides matching TRBD2. The CDR3 is 18 amino acids. Germline V gene sequence: CDR1 MDHEN, CDR2 SYDVKM. The junction had 7 bases not matched to a gene; V was cut back by 2 bases and J by 2 bases.

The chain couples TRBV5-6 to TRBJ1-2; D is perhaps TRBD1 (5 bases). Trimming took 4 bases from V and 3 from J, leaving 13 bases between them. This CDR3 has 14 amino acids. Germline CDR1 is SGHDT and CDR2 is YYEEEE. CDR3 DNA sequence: TGTGCCAGCAGCGTCTCAGGGCTAGACTATGGCTACACCTTC. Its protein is CASSVSGLDYGYTF.

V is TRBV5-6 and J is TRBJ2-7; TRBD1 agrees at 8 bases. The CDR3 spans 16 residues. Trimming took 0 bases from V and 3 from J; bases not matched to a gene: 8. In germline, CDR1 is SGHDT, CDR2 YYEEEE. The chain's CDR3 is CASSLARQGLIYEQYF. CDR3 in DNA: TGTGCCAGCAGCTTGGCTAGACAGGGGCTTATCTACGAGCAGTACTTC.

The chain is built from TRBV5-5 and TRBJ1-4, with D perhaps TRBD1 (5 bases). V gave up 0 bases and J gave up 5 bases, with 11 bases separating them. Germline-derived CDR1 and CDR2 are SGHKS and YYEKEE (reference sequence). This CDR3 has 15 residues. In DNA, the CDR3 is TGTGCCAGCAGCTTGGGGGGAGGACAAAATGAAAAACTGTTTTTT. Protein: CASSLGGGQNEKLFF.

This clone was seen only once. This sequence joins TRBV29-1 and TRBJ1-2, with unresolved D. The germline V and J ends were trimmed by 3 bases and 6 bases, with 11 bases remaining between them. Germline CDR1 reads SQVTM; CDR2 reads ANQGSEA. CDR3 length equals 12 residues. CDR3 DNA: TGCAGCGTTGAGCAGGTGCGGGATGGCTACACCTTC. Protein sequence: CSVEQVRDGYTF.

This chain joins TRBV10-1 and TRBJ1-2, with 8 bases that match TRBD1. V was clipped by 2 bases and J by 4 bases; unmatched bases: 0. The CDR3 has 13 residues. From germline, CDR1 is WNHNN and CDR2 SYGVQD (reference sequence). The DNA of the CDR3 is TGCGCCAGCAGTGAGGGGACAGGCTATGGCTACACCTTC. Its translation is CASSEGTGYGYTF.

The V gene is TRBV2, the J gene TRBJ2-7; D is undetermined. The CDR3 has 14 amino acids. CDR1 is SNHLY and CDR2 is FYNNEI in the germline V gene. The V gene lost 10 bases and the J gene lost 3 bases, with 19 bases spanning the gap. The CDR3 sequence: CAIRRDTINYEQYF. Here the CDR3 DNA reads TGTGCCATCCGCCGAGACACAATAAACTACGAGCAGTACTTC.

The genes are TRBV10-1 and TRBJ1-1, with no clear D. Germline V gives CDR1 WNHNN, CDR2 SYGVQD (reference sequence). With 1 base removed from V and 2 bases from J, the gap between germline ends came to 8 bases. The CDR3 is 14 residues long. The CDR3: CASSELRVNTEAFF. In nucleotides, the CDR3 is TGCGCCAGCAGTGAGTTGAGGGTTAACACTGAAGCTTTCTTT.

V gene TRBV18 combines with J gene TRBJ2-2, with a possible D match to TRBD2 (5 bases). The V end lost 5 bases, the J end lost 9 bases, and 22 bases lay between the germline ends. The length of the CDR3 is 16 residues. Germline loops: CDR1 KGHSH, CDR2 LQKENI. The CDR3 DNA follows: TGTGCCAGCTCAAGTGCTAGCAACATATTACACCGGGAGCTGTTTTTT. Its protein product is CASSSASNILHRELFF.

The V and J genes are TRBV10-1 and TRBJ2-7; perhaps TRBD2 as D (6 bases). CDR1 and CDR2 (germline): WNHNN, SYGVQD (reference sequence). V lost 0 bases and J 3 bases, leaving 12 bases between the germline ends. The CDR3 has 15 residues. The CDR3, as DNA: TGCGCCAGCAGTGAGTCGAGGGGACTGAACTACGAGCAGTACTTC. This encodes CASSESRGLNYEQYF.

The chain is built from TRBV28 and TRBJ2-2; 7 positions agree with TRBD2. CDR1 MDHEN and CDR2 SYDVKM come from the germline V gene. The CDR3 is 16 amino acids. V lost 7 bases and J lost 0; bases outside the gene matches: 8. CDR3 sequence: CASTVQRDSNTGELFF. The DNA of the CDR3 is TGTGCCAGCACGGTCCAGCGGGACTCGAACACCGGGGAGCTGTTTTTT.

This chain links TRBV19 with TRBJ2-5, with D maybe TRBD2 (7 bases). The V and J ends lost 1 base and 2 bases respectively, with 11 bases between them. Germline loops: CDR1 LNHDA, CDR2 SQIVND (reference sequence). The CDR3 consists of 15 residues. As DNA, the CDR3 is TGTGCCAGTAGTATAGCGGGGGGCCGTCAAGAGACCCAGTACTTC. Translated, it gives CASSIAGGRQETQYF. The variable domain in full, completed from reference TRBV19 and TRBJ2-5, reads DGGITQSPKYLFRKEGQNVTLSCEQNLNHDAMYWYRQDPGQGLRLIYYSQIVNDFQKGDIAEGYSVSREKKESFPLTVTSAQKNPTAFYLCASSIAGGRQETQYFGPGTRLLVL.

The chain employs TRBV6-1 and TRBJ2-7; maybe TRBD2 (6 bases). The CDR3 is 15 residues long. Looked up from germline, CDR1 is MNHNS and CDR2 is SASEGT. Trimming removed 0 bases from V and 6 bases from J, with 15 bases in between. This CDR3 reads CASSEASAGRSEQYF. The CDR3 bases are TGTGCCAGCAGTGAAGCGTCGGCAGGGAGGAGCGAGCAGTACTTC.

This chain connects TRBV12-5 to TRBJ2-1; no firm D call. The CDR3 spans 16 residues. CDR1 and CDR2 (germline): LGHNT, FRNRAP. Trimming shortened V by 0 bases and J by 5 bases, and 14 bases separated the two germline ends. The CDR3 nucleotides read TGTGCTAGTGGTTTGGTATTATCGGTACGCAACAATGAGCAGTTCTTC. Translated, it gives CASGLVLSVRNNEQFF.

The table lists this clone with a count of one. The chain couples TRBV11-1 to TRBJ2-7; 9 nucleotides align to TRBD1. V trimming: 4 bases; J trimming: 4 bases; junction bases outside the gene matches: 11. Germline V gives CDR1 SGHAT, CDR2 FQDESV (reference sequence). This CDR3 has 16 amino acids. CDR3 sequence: CASSSSHSGTGYEQYF. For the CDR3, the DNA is TGTGCCAGCAGCTCAAGCCACTCCGGGACAGGGTACGAGCAGTACTTC.

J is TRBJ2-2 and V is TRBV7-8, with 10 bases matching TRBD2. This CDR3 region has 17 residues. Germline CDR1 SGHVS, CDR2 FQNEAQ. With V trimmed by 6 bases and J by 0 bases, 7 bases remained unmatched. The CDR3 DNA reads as TGTGCCAGCAGGGATCTAGCGGGGGTCTCGAACACCGGGGAGCTGTTTTTT. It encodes CASRDLAGVSNTGELFF.

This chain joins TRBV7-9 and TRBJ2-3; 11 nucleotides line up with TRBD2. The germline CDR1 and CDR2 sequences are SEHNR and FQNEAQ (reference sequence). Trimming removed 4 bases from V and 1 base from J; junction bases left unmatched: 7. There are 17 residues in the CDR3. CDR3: CASSSYSGRAGTDTQYF. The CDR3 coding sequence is TGTGCCAGCAGCTCGTATAGCGGGAGGGCCGGCACAGATACGCAGTATTTT.

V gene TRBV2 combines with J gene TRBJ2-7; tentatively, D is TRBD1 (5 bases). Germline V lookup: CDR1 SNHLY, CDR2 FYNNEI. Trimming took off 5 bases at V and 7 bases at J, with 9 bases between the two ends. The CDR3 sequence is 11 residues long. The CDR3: CASSMGLEQYF. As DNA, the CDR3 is TGTGCCAGCAGTATGGGGCTAGAGCAGTACTTC. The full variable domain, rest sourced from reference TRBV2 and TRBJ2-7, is EPEVTQTPSHQVTQMGQEVILRCVPISNHLYFYWYRQILGQKVEFLVSFYNNEISEKSEIFDDQFSVERPDGSNFTLKIRSTKLEDSAMYFCASSMGLEQYFGPGTRLTVT.

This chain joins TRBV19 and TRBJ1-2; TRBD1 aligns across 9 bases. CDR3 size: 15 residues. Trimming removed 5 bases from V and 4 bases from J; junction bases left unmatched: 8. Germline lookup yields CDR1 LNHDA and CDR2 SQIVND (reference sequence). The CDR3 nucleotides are TGTGCCAGTAGTGCCGGGACAGGGAGCACCTATGGCTACACCTTC. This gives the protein CASSAGTGSTYGYTF. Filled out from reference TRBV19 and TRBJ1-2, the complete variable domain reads DGGITQSPKYLFRKEGQNVTLSCEQNLNHDAMYWYRQDPGQGLRLIYYSQIVNDFQKGDIAEGYSVSREKKESFPLTVTSAQKNPTAFYLCASSAGTGSTYGYTFGSGTRLTVV.

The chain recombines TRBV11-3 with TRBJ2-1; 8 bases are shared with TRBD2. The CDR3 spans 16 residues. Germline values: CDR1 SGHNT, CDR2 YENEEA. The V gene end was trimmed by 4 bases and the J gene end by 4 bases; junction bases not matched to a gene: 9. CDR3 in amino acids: CASSSLSGGLYNEQFF. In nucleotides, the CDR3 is TGTGCCAGCAGCTCGTTAAGCGGGGGCCTTTACAATGAGCAGTTCTTC.

Written as DNA, the CDR3 is TGTGCCTGGAACCCCGGAGGCTTCAATGAAAAACTGTTTTTT. Protein: CAWNPGGFNEKLFF. This chain uses TRBV30 with TRBJ1-4, with D unresolved. Germline CDR1 GTSNPN, CDR2 SVGIG (reference sequence). V was pared by 4 bases and J by 5 bases, with 14 bases between. CDR3 length: 14 amino acids.

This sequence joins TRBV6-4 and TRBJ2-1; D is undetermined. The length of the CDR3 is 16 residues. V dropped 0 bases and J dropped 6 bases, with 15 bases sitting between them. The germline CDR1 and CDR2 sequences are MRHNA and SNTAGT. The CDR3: CASSDSARHQFNEQFF. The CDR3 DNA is TGTGCCAGCAGTGACTCCGCCAGGCACCAATTCAATGAGCAGTTCTTC.

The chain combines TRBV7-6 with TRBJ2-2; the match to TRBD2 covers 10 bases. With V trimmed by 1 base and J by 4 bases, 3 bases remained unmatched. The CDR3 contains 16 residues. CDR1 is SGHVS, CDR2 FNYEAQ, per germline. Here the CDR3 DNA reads TGTGCCAGCAGCTTAGGTAGCGGGAGGACCACCGGGGAGCTGTTTTTT. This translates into CASSLGSGRTTGELFF.